This entry describes one T cell receptor beta chain. Its antigen is unknown. The source of the sample is a study of neoadjuvant nivolumab and ipilimumab in lung cancer. General observations from the study: Only two of four nivolumab-treated tumors gained richness and clonality by surgery. Resected tumors had greater TCR richness and clonality than uninvolved lung. Blood richness before therapy tracked richness in tumors resected after neoadjuvant therapy.

TCRdb's copy holds only in-frame clones and misses some; the assay was immunoSEQ multiplex PCR. The profile shows some 18,000 clones, about 89% of them singletons. Trimming left V 5 bases short and J 1 base short, with 11 bases between. The CDR3 has 14 amino acids. Germline-derived CDR1 and CDR2 are MDHEN and SYDVKM. This chain joins TRBV28 and TRBJ1-2, with D unclear. The receptor's source is an adult with non-small cell lung cancer. This sample comprised peripheral blood, obtained before neoadjuvant nivolumab, alone or with ipilimumab. The CDR3 loop is CASSPMDGNYGYTF. DNA of the CDR3: TGTGCCAGCAGTCCCATGGACGGTAACTATGGCTACACCTTC.